The present T cell receptor (beta chain) was sequenced within a study of regulatory T cells in long-lasting Graves disease. The study's findings and limits: When disease was persistent, TRBV28, TRBJ1-2 and TRBJ2-5 were the favored segments.

Time point in this sample: newly diagnosed GD, antithyroid drugs for less than 3 months. Generation of the TCR library employed RNA extracted from PBMCs. This clonotype was observed many times. Its specificity is unknown. Library construction for TCR beta used iRepertoire HTBI primers and Arm-PCR of CDR3 regions. TCRdb re-analysed the multiplex PCR reads in MiXCR, keeping a single row per CDR3 protein. The top ten clones hold over 15% of a sample with about 470,000 distinct CDR3 sequences, about 15% of them seen once. Per the germline V gene, CDR1 is DFQATT and CDR2 is SNEGSKA (reference sequence). Losses at the gene ends were 4 bases for V and 3 bases for J; bases not matched to a gene: 4. CDR3 length equals 14 residues. The sample was also reused in another study, on T cells in Graves' hyperthyroidism and ophthalmopathy.

The chain recombines TRBV20-1 with TRBJ2-7, with TRBD2 matching 12 bases. The receptor was derived from a young woman with Graves disease. The sequenced sample was peripheral blood mononuclear cells (PBMCs), obtained at new diagnosis, from a patient treated with antithyroid drugs. Here the CDR3 reads CSAKTGLAGYEQYF. CDR3 coding DNA: TGCAGTGCTAAAACGGGACTAGCGGGCTACGAGCAGTACTTC.